The clone carrying this TCR beta chain was observed a handful of times. Its specificity is not known. The CDR3 totals 15 residues. Looked up from germline, CDR1 is SGHAT and CDR2 is FQNNGV. V was clipped by 1 base and J by 3 bases; unmatched bases: 6. The source of the sample is a study of CD8 T cells in ankylosing spondylitis. Findings of the study overall: Blood from ankylosing spondylitis patients appeared to carry a characteristic roughly 8-variant TCR beta motif. Past research had described some motif variants in reactive arthritis synovial fluid and blood. The authors reported significant enrichment of disease-linked clones in matched ankylosing spondylitis synovial fluid.

TCRdb used MiXCR to reprocess the 5' RACE reads, holding one entry per CDR3 protein. The repertoire holds under 150,000 distinct CDR3 sequences, around 13% seen once, with around 3% in the top ten. V usage is TRBV11-2 and J usage is TRBJ2-7; 7 bases agree with TRBD2. The sequencing input was blood, either unsorted or a sorted T cell fraction (not recorded which). This sequence was found in a female donor with ankylosing spondylitis or in good health (not recorded which). Here the CDR3 reads CASSLVLANHYEQYF. CDR3 DNA: TGTGCCAGCAGCTTAGTACTAGCGAACCACTACGAGCAGTACTTC.